This T cell receptor beta chain was sequenced for a study of blood T cell repertoires in COVID-19. Study-wide context: Samples of COVID-19 (acute and convalescent) were obtained from the United States, Italy and Spain.

Methods used by the authors: Quantification of nucleated cells was approximated via reference gene primer amplification. The method was immunoSEQ multiplex PCR; TCRdb's version includes in-frame clones alone and lacks a portion of them. D and trimming were read from the DNA, whereas the V and J calls and clone size are those reported in that table. The table lists under 200,000 clones, roughly 77% of them singletons. Specimen: peripheral blood. This receptor was identified in a man in his 70s with active or convalescent COVID-19.

The CDR3 loop reads CASGKRGGADEQFF. CDR3 DNA: TGTGCCAGCGGAAAGAGGGGGGGCGCCGATGAGCAGTTCTTC. The V call is TRBV28, the J call TRBJ2-1; a weak D match, TRBD2 (7 bases). The V end was cut by 8 bases, the J end by 8 bases, with 19 bases between. The CDR3 consists of 14 residues. In germline, CDR1 is MDHEN, CDR2 SYDVKM.